What follows are 24 T cell receptor beta chains derived from one specimen sequenced in a study of shared clonotypes between healthy human individuals. The data were produced by immunoSEQ multiplex PCR, yet TCRdb's version contains in-frame clones alone and is incomplete. The sample includes some 500,000 clones, roughly four fifths of them seen just once. Sequenced material: PBMCs. The receptors come from a woman in her forties in good health. Some clones in this sample may be carry-over from other donors' samples.

This chain uses TRBV7-2 with TRBJ2-1, with 9 nucleotides matching TRBD2. This CDR3 comprises 16 residues. Germline CDR1 reads SGHTA; CDR2 reads FQGNSA. Trimming took 5 bases from V and 4 from J; bases not matched to a gene: 9. In DNA, the CDR3 is TGTGCCAGCAGCCGTACACTAGCGGGCGTATACAATGAGCAGTTCTTC. It encodes CASSRTLAGVYNEQFF.

This clone was seen just once. The J gene is TRBJ2-3, the V gene TRBV5-1; 7 bases are a match to TRBD1. V was clipped by 3 bases and J by 0 bases; unmatched bases: 4. The length of the CDR3 is 15 residues. In germline, CDR1 is SGHRS, CDR2 YFSETQ. DNA for the CDR3: TGCGCCAGCAGCTCGGGACAGATGAGCACAGATACGCAGTATTTT. Encoded protein: CASSSGQMSTDTQYF.

This clone was detected ten times or more. This sequence joins TRBV7-2 and TRBJ1-1; 8 bases are a match to TRBD1. The V gene's germline CDR1 is SGHTA and CDR2 FQGNSA. V gave up 5 bases and J gave up 11 bases; unmatched junction bases: 16. This CDR3 comprises 15 residues. In DNA, the CDR3 is TGTGCCAGCAGCCCATATGGACAGGGAATAAATGGGGCTTTCTTT. Its translation: CASSPYGQGINGAFF.

In the case of this clone: The identical CDR3 is also encoded by other nucleotide sequences in the sample. The V gene is TRBV30, the J gene TRBJ1-5; 7 nucleotides align to TRBD1. The CDR3 sequence is 15 residues long. J was trimmed by 7 bases and V by 0 bases; bases with no gene match: 9. Germline lookup yields CDR1 GTSNPN and CDR2 SVGIG (reference sequence). In nucleotides, the CDR3 is TGTGCCTGGAGTGTACTATCAGGGGGGGACCAGCCCCAGCATTTT. Amino acids: CAWSVLSGGDQPQHF. Together with reference TRBV30 and TRBJ1-5, the CDR3 gives the full variable domain: SQTIHQWPATLVQPVGSPLSLECTVEGTSNPNLYWYRQAAGRGLQLLFYSVGIGQISSEVPQNLSASRPQDRQFILSSKKLLLSDSGFYLCAWSVLSGGDQPQHFGDGTRLSIL.

This clone has only a few counts. A much bigger clone sits one base away, suggesting this may be a read error. V gene TRBV18 combines with J gene TRBJ2-1; 12 nucleotides match TRBD2. Trimming cost V 8 bases and J 1 base; bases outside gene matches: 6. CDR1 and CDR2 from the germline V gene are KGHSH and LQKENI. The CDR3 is 16 amino acids. Here the CDR3 DNA reads TGTGCCAGCCCACTTGGACTAGCGGGGTCCTACAATGAGCAGTTCTTC. As protein: CASPLGLAGSYNEQFF.

Notes on this clone: A much larger clone lies a single base off, so this may be a read error. The chain combines TRBV30 with TRBJ2-7; 11 nucleotides align to TRBD2. With 2 bases clipped from V and 3 bases from J, the junction kept 6 bases outside the gene matches. Per germline, CDR1 GTSNPN and CDR2 SVGIG (reference sequence). The CDR3 consists of 15 residues. The CDR3 nucleotides are TGTGCCTGGAGTCGACTTAGCGGGAGGGACTACGAGCAGTACTTC. Translation gives CAWSRLSGRDYEQYF.

In DNA, the CDR3 is TGCGCCAGCAGCCCGAGTACTAGCGGGGAGGGTGAGCAGTTCTTC. It specifies CASSPSTSGEGEQFF. The chain carries TRBV5-1 and TRBJ2-1; 10 bases are a match to TRBD2. V shed 4 bases and J 9 bases; nucleotides not matched to a gene: 10. CDR1 and CDR2 (germline): SGHRS, YFSETQ. The CDR3 spans 15 residues.

V and J are TRBV5-6 and TRBJ2-3; a possible D gene is TRBD2 (5 bases). CDR1 and CDR2 from the germline V gene are SGHDT and YYEEEE. The CDR3 covers 15 residues. V lost 0 bases and J lost 4, with 12 bases in between. CDR3 amino acids: CASSLAEGGPDTQYF. In DNA form, the CDR3 reads TGTGCCAGCAGCTTGGCCGAAGGAGGCCCAGATACGCAGTATTTT. Variable domain in full (rest from reference TRBV5-6 and TRBJ2-3): DAGVTQSPTHLIKTRGQQVTLRCSPKSGHDTVSWYQQALGQGPQFIFQYYEEEERQRGNFPDRFSGHQFPNYSSELNVNALLLGDSALYLCASSLAEGGPDTQYFGPGTRLTVL.

V usage is TRBV28 and J usage is TRBJ2-1; 11 bases are a match to TRBD2. Looked up from germline, CDR1 is MDHEN and CDR2 is SYDVKM. The CDR3 sequence is 15 residues long. The ends lost 6 bases at V and 4 bases at J; junction bases unmatched: 5. The CDR3 here is CASSPGTSGYNEQFF. The CDR3 DNA follows: TGTGCCAGCAGCCCGGGGACTAGCGGATACAATGAGCAGTTCTTC.

This sequence joins TRBV12-5 and TRBJ2-3; TRBD1 aligns across 11 bases. This CDR3 contains 16 residues. Trimming cost V 2 bases and J 4 bases; bases outside gene matches: 5. The germline CDR1 and CDR2 sequences are LGHNT and FRNRAP. The CDR3 protein is CASGLPGQGASDTQYF. The CDR3 region has the DNA TGTGCTAGTGGTTTGCCCGGACAGGGGGCGTCAGATACGCAGTATTTT.

To note about this clone: A far larger clone is one base from this, pointing to a likely read error. This chain joins TRBV4-1 and TRBJ2-6, with a tentative D call TRBD1 (5 bases). The germline V gene has CDR1 MGHRA and CDR2 YSYEKL. The CDR3 extends over 14 amino acids. CDR3 sequence (DNA): TGCGCCAGCAGCCAAGATTCTGGGGCCAACGCCCTGACTTTC. Translation gives CASSQDSGANALTF.

This rearrangement joins TRBV7-9 to TRBJ1-2; D gene ambiguous. In germline, CDR1 is SEHNR, CDR2 FQNEAQ (reference sequence). This CDR3 comprises 11 residues. Trimming removed 10 bases at V and 4 bases at J, with 10 bases between. The CDR3 DNA reads as TGTGCCACTGCGGCGGGCTATGGCTACACCTTC. This translates into CATAAGYGYTF. Variable domain in full (rest from reference TRBV7-9 and TRBJ1-2): DTGVSQNPRHKITKRGQNVTFRCDPISEHNRLYWYRQTLGQGPEFLTYFQNEAQLEKSRLLSDRFSAERPKGSFSTLEIQRTEQGDSAMYLCATAAGYGYTFGSGTRLTVV.

On this clone: Possible read error: a much larger clone is one base away. The sample holds other DNA sequences that translate to the same CDR3. This rearrangement joins TRBV9 to TRBJ1-3; 7 nucleotides line up with TRBD1. Trimming at V came to 3 bases and at J to 7 bases, leaving 10 bases not matched to a gene. The CDR3 is 15 residues long. Germline CDR1 SGDLS, CDR2 YYNGEE. DNA of the CDR3: TGTGCCAGCAGCGAGGAGGGGGCGCGCGGGAACACCATATATTTT. Encoded protein: CASSEEGARGNTIYF.

The chain combines TRBV10-2 with TRBJ1-3; D gene ambiguous. Trimming cost V 4 bases and J 2 bases, with 18 bases left between them. In germline, CDR1 is WSHSY, CDR2 SAAADI. The CDR3 runs 17 residues. CDR3 coding DNA: TGCGCCAGCAGTGCATTCTCATTGCGAAAGGCTGGAAACACCATATATTTT. Protein: CASSAFSLRKAGNTIYF.

Of note for this clone: This sample also contains other DNA sequences that code for the same CDR3. The genes are TRBV11-2 and TRBJ2-1; D gene uncertain. Deletions cut 1 base from V and 6 bases from J, with 4 bases between. This CDR3 spans 12 amino acids. Germline CDR1 and CDR2: SGHAT and FQNNGV. DNA for the CDR3: TGTGCCAGCAGCTTAGTTGGCAATGAGCAGTTCTTC. Residues: CASSLVGNEQFF.

V usage is TRBV7-8 and J usage is TRBJ1-5; D is perhaps TRBD1 (6 bases). From germline, CDR1 is SGHVS and CDR2 FQNEAQ. This CDR3 is 14 amino acids long. Trimming cost V 3 bases and J 3 bases, with 9 bases left between them. CDR3 in DNA: TGTGCCAGCAGCTTTACAGGGCTCAATCAGCCCCAGCATTTT. It is translated as CASSFTGLNQPQHF.

V usage is TRBV6-6 and J usage is TRBJ1-6, with unresolved D. The CDR3 loop spans 13 amino acids. Trimming pared 5 bases from V and 7 bases from J, leaving 9 bases between. Germline-derived CDR1 and CDR2 are MNHNY and SVGAGI (reference sequence). CDR3 sequence: CASSVTANSPLHF. The CDR3 DNA reads TGTGCCAGCAGTGTTACTGCGAATTCACCCCTCCACTTT.

This clone showed up just a few times. This sequence joins TRBV4-1 and TRBJ1-1; no firm D call. Germline-derived CDR1 and CDR2 are MGHRA and YSYEKL. The CDR3 is 14 residues long. Between the trimmed V and J ends, which lost 1 base and 2 bases, there was a span of 8 bases. The CDR3 nucleotides read TGCGCCAGCAGCCAAGCTAATCTAAACACTGAAGCTTTCTTT. It specifies CASSQANLNTEAFF.

This sequence joins TRBV4-2 and TRBJ2-5; TRBD2 agrees at 15 bases. V trimming: 1 base; J trimming: 5 bases; junction bases outside the gene matches: 5. Per germline, CDR1 LGHNA and CDR2 YNFKEQ. This CDR3 is 17 amino acids long. The CDR3 DNA sequence: TGTGCCAGCAGCCAAGGGACTAGCGGGAGGGTGGTTGAGACCCAGTACTTC. This encodes CASSQGTSGRVVETQYF.

The sample holds a few counts of this clone. Other nucleotide sequences from this sample produce the same CDR3. The V gene is TRBV7-2, the J gene TRBJ2-5; 12 positions agree with TRBD2. There are 16 residues in the CDR3. J lost 0 bases, V lost 5 bases, and 4 bases had no gene match. From germline, CDR1 is SGHTA and CDR2 FQGNSA. As DNA, the CDR3 is TGTGCCAGCAGCCCCCTAGCGGGGGGGTACCAAGAGACCCAGTACTTC. It specifies CASSPLAGGYQETQYF.

This clone has more than one count but fewer than ten. The chain recombines TRBV29-1 with TRBJ2-7; possible D gene TRBD2, 6 bases. This CDR3 region has 13 residues. Trimming pared 7 bases from V and 7 bases from J, leaving 20 bases between. The germline gives CDR1 SQVTM, CDR2 ANQGSEA. CDR3 amino acids: CSAYLGGVGEQYF. The CDR3 DNA follows: TGCAGCGCCTACTTGGGCGGGGTGGGGGAGCAGTACTTC.

This chain joins TRBV28 and TRBJ1-2, with TRBD1 identical over 8 bases. Looked up from germline, CDR1 is MDHEN and CDR2 is SYDVKM. This CDR3 is built from 19 residues. The V and J ends lost 6 bases and 7 bases, in that order; junction bases with no gene match: 25. The CDR3 reads CASSPTGPPVGQGASGYTF. The CDR3 DNA reads as TGTGCCAGCAGCCCCACAGGGCCCCCCGTCGGGCAGGGGGCGTCTGGCTACACCTTC.

This chain connects TRBV10-1 to TRBJ2-2; perhaps TRBD2 as D (6 bases). The CDR3 covers 15 residues. CDR1 and CDR2 from the germline V gene are WNHNN and SYGVQD (reference sequence). Trimming left V 4 bases short and J 1 base short, with 10 bases between. The CDR3: CASSGGLLNTGELFF. DNA of the CDR3: TGCGCCAGCAGTGGCGGACTACTGAACACCGGGGAGCTGTTTTTT.

About this clone: A read error is the likely source, as a far larger clone sits one nucleotide away. Other DNA sequences in the sample encode the same CDR3. The chain has TRBV5-1 and TRBJ1-1, with 8 bases that match TRBD1. The germline V gene encodes CDR1 SGHRS and CDR2 YFSETQ. J gave up 5 bases and V 0 bases, and 9 bases lay outside the gene matches. The CDR3 runs 16 residues. The CDR3: CASSLAVGQGNTEAFF. CDR3 DNA: TGCGCCAGCAGCTTGGCCGTAGGACAGGGCAATACTGAAGCTTTCTTT.